A single sample is the source of the 27 T cell receptor beta chains below, sequenced in a study of identical twins. Each CDR3 protein gets one entry after TCRdb re-called the 5' RACE reads with MiXCR. Altogether 500,000 to 700,000 distinct CDR3 sequences are present, 7.1% being singletons, with the ten largest covering about 1.5%. This sample was shared with a second study, whose subject was yellow fever vaccine responses in identical twins.

Input material: PBMCs. These receptors were obtained from a woman between 18 and 29 years old in good health.

CDR3 region: CASSQDSARGNTGELFF. In DNA form, the CDR3 reads TGTGCCAGCAGCCAAGATTCGGCCAGGGGGAACACCGGGGAGCTGTTTTTT. The chain recombines TRBV4-2 with TRBJ2-2; a weak D match, TRBD1 (6 bases). Trimming took off 0 bases at V and 1 base at J, with 12 bases between the two ends. Germline CDR1 reads LGHNA; CDR2 reads YNFKEQ. The CDR3 is 17 residues long.

The chain carries TRBV3-1 and TRBJ2-5; the match to TRBD2 covers 8 bases. In germline, CDR1 is LGHDT, CDR2 YNNKEL (reference sequence). V lost 6 bases and J lost 4; bases outside the gene matches: 10. The CDR3 loop spans 15 amino acids. The chain's CDR3 is CASRPPGLDRETQYF. The CDR3 bases are TGTGCCAGCAGACCGCCGGGACTAGATAGAGAGACCCAGTACTTC.

V and J are TRBV6-5 and TRBJ2-3, with 9 nucleotides matching TRBD2. V gave up 0 bases and J gave up 1 base; unmatched junction bases: 8. This CDR3 has 18 amino acids. Per germline, CDR1 MNHEY and CDR2 SVGAGI. The CDR3 loop is CASSYSLVRGGGTDTQYF. The CDR3 nucleotides are TGTGCCAGCAGTTACTCACTAGTGCGGGGGGGCGGCACAGATACGCAGTATTTT.

V gene TRBV5-1 combines with J gene TRBJ2-1; 9 bases agree with TRBD1. The ends lost 4 bases at V and 9 bases at J; junction bases unmatched: 14. The CDR3 has 16 residues. Germline lookup yields CDR1 SGHRS and CDR2 YFSETQ. The CDR3: CASSPPGQGHNGEQFF. DNA for the CDR3: TGCGCCAGCAGCCCCCCGGGACAGGGCCACAACGGTGAGCAGTTCTTC.

There are a few counts of this clonotype. The chain joins TRBV9 to TRBJ2-3, with 9 positions matching TRBD1. The V gene end was trimmed by 3 bases and the J gene end by 5 bases; junction bases not matched to a gene: 10. The CDR3 consists of 16 residues. Germline V gene sequence: CDR1 SGDLS, CDR2 YYNGEE. CDR3 sequence (DNA): TGTGCCAGCAGCGGAGGCCGGGACAGGGCTAAAGATACGCAGTATTTT. This translates into CASSGGRDRAKDTQYF.

The chain combines TRBV5-5 with TRBJ2-7, with D hard to call. This CDR3 spans 12 amino acids. V was shortened by 6 bases and J by 3 bases, with 10 bases between the two germline ends. The germline V gene encodes CDR1 SGHKS and CDR2 YYEKEE (reference sequence). Written as DNA, the CDR3 is TGTGCCAGCAAGGAAGGGAACTACGAGCAGTACTTC. Translation: CASKEGNYEQYF.

This clonotype turned up a few times. The chain joins TRBV12-3 or TRBV12-4 to TRBJ1-2; no clear D gene. The CDR3 consists of 16 residues. V was pared by 6 bases and J by 4 bases, with 21 bases between. The CDR3 spells CASSAQQDLTRYGYTF. The CDR3 bases are TGTGCCAGCAGCGCCCAGCAGGATTTAACCCGCTATGGCTACACCTTC.

This chain links TRBV5-1 with TRBJ2-7; D gene unclear. The CDR3 length is 14 residues. Germline V gene sequence: CDR1 SGHRS, CDR2 YFSETQ. Trimming cost V 0 bases and J 5 bases, with 12 bases left between them. The CDR3 reads CASSLDRKGHEQYF. CDR3 DNA sequence: TGCGCCAGCAGCTTGGATCGCAAAGGCCACGAGCAGTACTTC.

This chain connects TRBV7-9 to TRBJ2-7; 8 nucleotides match TRBD2. This CDR3 has 15 residues. Germline V gene data show CDR1 as SEHNR and CDR2 as FQNEAQ (reference sequence). Losses at the gene ends were 3 bases for V and 4 bases for J; bases not matched to a gene: 8. CDR3 DNA sequence: TGTGCCAGCAGCTTTCCGGGACTAGGTGGGTACGAGCAGTACTTC. Residues: CASSFPGLGGYEQYF.

This clonotype came up a few times. This chain joins TRBV29-1 and TRBJ2-1; 10 bases are a match to TRBD2. CDR3 length: 16 amino acids. CDR1 SQVTM and CDR2 ANQGSEA come from the germline V gene. V shed 6 bases, J shed 2 bases, and the junction held 10 bases outside the gene matches. CDR3 bases: TGCAGCGTGGAGAGACTAGCGGGCATTACCTACAATGAGCAGTTCTTC. Amino acids: CSVERLAGITYNEQFF.

This clonotype was recorded many times. V is TRBV12-3 or TRBV12-4 and J is TRBJ2-1, with D possibly being TRBD1 (5 bases). The CDR3 is 14 residues long. V lost 5 bases, J lost 3 bases, and 11 bases lay in between. CDR3 residues: CASSEDRFYNEQFF. The CDR3 DNA sequence: TGTGCCAGCAGTGAAGACAGATTCTACAATGAGCAGTTCTTC.

The table lists this clonotype with many counts. This sequence joins TRBV7-8 and TRBJ1-2; D unclear. The CDR3 length is 13 residues. V lost 5 bases, J lost 6 bases, and 13 bases lay in between. Germline V gives CDR1 SGHVS, CDR2 FQNEAQ. The CDR3 nucleotides are TGTGCCAGCAGCCAAGGGTTCTTCGATGGCTACACCTTC. Protein: CASSQGFFDGYTF.

This CDR3 reads CASSSQRGSGNEQFF. The CDR3 coding sequence is TGTGCCAGCAGCTCCCAGAGGGGGTCGGGCAATGAGCAGTTCTTC. The V gene is TRBV7-2, the J gene TRBJ2-1; the D gene is possibly TRBD1 (6 bases). CDR3 length: 15 residues. The V gene lost 4 bases and the J gene lost 6 bases, with 16 bases spanning the gap. The germline V gene encodes CDR1 SGHTA and CDR2 FQGNSA.

A few counts support this clonotype. The chain carries TRBV7-2 and TRBJ1-1; D unclear. With 1 base removed from V and 1 base from J, the gap between germline ends came to 13 bases. Per the germline V gene, CDR1 is SGHTA and CDR2 is FQGNSA. The CDR3 covers 16 residues. The CDR3 sequence is CASSLGPGRKNTEAFF. CDR3 nucleotide sequence: TGTGCCAGCAGCTTAGGGCCAGGACGTAAGAACACTGAAGCTTTCTTT.

This clonotype turned up a few times. The CDR3 DNA reads as TGTGCCAGCAGCGTGACAGTTAGGAGCGGCCCTAACTACAATGAGCAGTTCTTC. Amino acid sequence: CASSVTVRSGPNYNEQFF. The chain combines TRBV9 with TRBJ2-1; D may match TRBD1 or TRBD2 (5 bases each). Trimming left V 2 bases short and J 3 bases short, with 21 bases between. This CDR3 region has 18 residues. Germline CDR1 and CDR2: SGDLS and YYNGEE. Looking up the rest from reference TRBV9 and TRBJ2-1 gives the full variable domain: DSGVTQTPKHLITATGQRVTLRCSPRSGDLSVYWYQQSLDQGLQFLIQYYNGEERAKGNILERFSAQQFPDLHSELNLSSLELGDSALYFCASSVTVRSGPNYNEQFFGPGTRLTVL.

J is TRBJ1-2 and V is TRBV7-9; TRBD1 matches 8 bases. The V segment lost 7 bases and the J segment 3 bases; nucleotides outside the gene matches: 4. Germline V gives CDR1 SEHNR, CDR2 FQNEAQ (reference sequence). The CDR3 is made up of 13 amino acids. The CDR3 region has the DNA TGTGCCAGCACCCTGACAGGGGACTATGGCTACACCTTC. Protein sequence: CASTLTGDYGYTF. Using reference TRBV7-9 and TRBJ1-2 for the parts outside the CDR3, the full variable domain is DTGVSQNPRHKITKRGQNVTFRCDPISEHNRLYWYRQTLGQGPEFLTYFQNEAQLEKSRLLSDRFSAERPKGSFSTLEIQRTEQGDSAMYLCASTLTGDYGYTFGSGTRLTVV.

This clonotype has just a few counts. This rearrangement joins TRBV7-2 to TRBJ2-5, with D hard to call. The CDR3 sequence is 14 residues long. Trimming removed 4 bases from V and 1 base from J, with 10 bases in between. Germline CDR1 is SGHTA and CDR2 is FQGNSA. The DNA for the CDR3 is TGTGCCAGCAGCTCCCACCTATCCCAAGAGACCCAGTACTTC. This sequence encodes CASSSHLSQETQYF.

The rearrangement joins TRBV7-6 to TRBJ2-1; tentatively, D is TRBD1 (6 bases). V lost 11 bases to trimming and J lost 5 bases, with 19 bases between them. Germline V gene sequence: CDR1 SGHVS, CDR2 FNYEAQ. The CDR3 has 14 amino acids. The CDR3 region is CASTLETGDNEQFF. CDR3 in DNA: TGTGCCTCCACCCTCGAGACAGGAGACAATGAGCAGTTCTTC. Full variable domain (missing parts from reference TRBV7-6 and TRBJ2-1): GAGVSQSPRYKVTKRGQDVALRCDPISGHVSLYWYRQALGQGPEFLTYFNYEAQQDKSGLPNDRFSAERPEGSISTLTIQRTEQRDSAMYRCASTLETGDNEQFFGPGTRLTVL.

This clonotype was detected many times. This chain uses TRBV28 with TRBJ1-5; D uncertain. The length of the CDR3 is 15 residues. Germline CDR1 MDHEN, CDR2 SYDVKM. V lost 6 bases, J lost 0 bases, and 12 bases lay in between. CDR3 in DNA: TGTGCCAGCAGCGCCCCGCAGATTAGCAATCAGCCCCAGCATTTT. Its protein product is CASSAPQISNQPQHF.

The chain joins TRBV12-3 or TRBV12-4 to TRBJ2-7; D unclear. The V and J ends lost 2 bases and 6 bases respectively, with 14 bases between them. This CDR3 region has 14 residues. CDR3 residues: CASSLRLPRAEQYV. CDR3 DNA sequence: TGTGCCAGCAGTTTAAGGCTACCCCGGGCCGAGCAGTACGTC.

This clonotype was seen ten or more times. The rearrangement joins TRBV29-1 to TRBJ2-1; 7 positions agree with TRBD1. The V segment lost 6 bases and the J segment 7 bases; nucleotides outside the gene matches: 3. CDR3 length equals 11 residues. CDR1 SQVTM and CDR2 ANQGSEA come from the germline V gene. The CDR3 reads CSVRQGNEQFF. The CDR3 DNA is TGCAGCGTAAGACAGGGTAATGAGCAGTTCTTC.

Many counts were recorded for this clonotype. The chain uses TRBV12-3 or TRBV12-4 and TRBJ1-6; no reliable D call. V was trimmed by 6 bases and J by 7 bases, leaving 7 bases between them. The CDR3 has 12 residues. CDR3 protein: CASSMGNSPLHF. The DNA for the CDR3 is TGTGCCAGCAGCATGGGGAATTCACCCCTCCACTTT.

The chain carries TRBV10-3 and TRBJ1-1; D may be TRBD1 (5 bases). Germline values: CDR1 ENHRY, CDR2 SYGVKD. The CDR3 is 14 residues long. Trimming removed 4 bases at V and 2 bases at J, with 11 bases between. The CDR3 loop is CAISGGGLNTEAFF. Written as DNA, the CDR3 is TGTGCCATCAGTGGGGGGGGACTTAACACTGAAGCTTTCTTT.

The sample holds a few counts of this clonotype. The V call is TRBV10-3, the J call TRBJ2-7; TRBD1 is a possible D gene (5 bases). The germline CDR1 and CDR2 sequences are ENHRY and SYGVKD. The CDR3 extends over 13 amino acids. V gave up 4 bases and J gave up 5 bases, with 12 bases separating them. The CDR3: CAISGTIWDEQYF. CDR3 nucleotides: TGTGCCATCAGTGGGACAATCTGGGACGAGCAGTACTTC.

This chain joins TRBV21-1 and TRBJ2-2; the table names TRBD2, a call not compared with the DNA. TRBV21-1 is reported as a pseudogene. This CDR3 contains 17 residues. The CDR3 DNA reads as TGTGCCAGCAGTAAAAAGGGGACTAGCGGAAACACCGGGGAGCTGTTTTTT. It encodes CASSKKGTSGNTGELFF.

The chain has TRBV20-1 and TRBJ2-1; 7 bases align to TRBD2. The J segment lost 6 bases and the V segment lost 0 bases, leaving 14 bases of the junction unmatched. The CDR3 extends over 17 amino acids. Germline CDR1 DFQATT, CDR2 SNEGSKA (reference sequence). The CDR3 bases are TGCAGTGCTAGAGATCTACTCGAGCCGAGACTAGCCAATGAGCAGTTCTTC. Translating it yields CSARDLLEPRLANEQFF.

The table lists this clonotype with many counts. The chain links TRBV5-1 to TRBJ2-1; TRBD2 matches at 11 bases. This CDR3 is 16 amino acids long. After removal of 4 bases from V and 4 bases from J, the junction contained 7 bases not matched to a gene. CDR1 is SGHRS and CDR2 is YFSETQ in the germline V gene. The CDR3 here is CASSVPSGRSYNEQFF. The CDR3 bases are TGCGCCAGCAGCGTCCCTAGCGGGAGGTCATACAATGAGCAGTTCTTC. Filled out from reference TRBV5-1 and TRBJ2-1, the complete variable domain reads KAGVTQTPRYLIKTRGQQVTLSCSPISGHRSVSWYQQTPGQGLQFLFEYFSETQRNKGNFPGRFSGRQFSNSRSEMNVSTLELGDSALYLCASSVPSGRSYNEQFFGPGTRLTVL.